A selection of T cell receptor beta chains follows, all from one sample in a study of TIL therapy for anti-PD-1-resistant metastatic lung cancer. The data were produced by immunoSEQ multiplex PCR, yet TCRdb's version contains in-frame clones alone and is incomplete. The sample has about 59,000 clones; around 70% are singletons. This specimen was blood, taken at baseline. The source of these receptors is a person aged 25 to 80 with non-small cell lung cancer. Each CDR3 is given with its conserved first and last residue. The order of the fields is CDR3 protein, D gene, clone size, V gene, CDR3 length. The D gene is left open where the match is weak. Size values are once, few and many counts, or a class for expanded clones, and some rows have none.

CDR3 protein: CASSLASGVPGEQFF
D gene: TRBD2
clone size: .
V gene: TRBV11-3
CDR3 length: 15

CDR3 protein: CASSFPGQGSYEQYF
D gene: TRBD1
clone size: .
V gene: TRBV7-8
CDR3 length: 15

CDR3 protein: CATSRALAGSYEQYF
D gene: TRBD2
clone size: .
V gene: TRBV15
CDR3 length: 15

CDR3 protein: CASSVGWAGRTSHTDTQYF
D gene: .
clone size: .
V gene: TRBV9
CDR3 length: 19

CDR3 protein: CASSEETDDGYTF
D gene: .
clone size: .
V gene: TRBV2
CDR3 length: 13

CDR3 protein: CAGLPGGGNEQFF
D gene: TRBD2
clone size: .
V gene: TRBV2
CDR3 length: 13

CDR3 protein: CASSRLELETQYF
D gene: .
clone size: few
V gene: TRBV19
CDR3 length: 13

CDR3 protein: CSVILPGQQETQYF
D gene: TRBD1
clone size: .
V gene: TRBV29-1
CDR3 length: 14

CDR3 protein: CASSFNGREQYF
D gene: .
clone size: .
V gene: TRBV11-2
CDR3 length: 12

CDR3 protein: CASSLAGTGNSPLHF
D gene: TRBD1
clone size: .
V gene: TRBV5-6
CDR3 length: 15

CDR3 protein: CASSPWTGYNEQFF
D gene: TRBD1
clone size: .
V gene: TRBV6-1
CDR3 length: 14

CDR3 protein: CASSPPNSDQPQHF
D gene: .
clone size: .
V gene: TRBV18
CDR3 length: 14

CDR3 protein: CASSLVGLNEQFF
D gene: .
clone size: once
V gene: TRBV5-4
CDR3 length: 13

CDR3 protein: CASSQDRVVTGELFF
D gene: .
clone size: .
V gene: TRBV14
CDR3 length: 15

CDR3 protein: CASSLAAGRETQYF
D gene: .
clone size: .
V gene: TRBV5-1
CDR3 length: 14

CDR3 protein: CASRQREGRETQYF
D gene: TRBD2
clone size: .
V gene: TRBV6-5
CDR3 length: 14

CDR3 protein: CASSRGAGVDQPQHF
D gene: .
clone size: .
V gene: TRBV9
CDR3 length: 15

CDR3 protein: CASSPIALGNEQFF
D gene: .
clone size: few
V gene: TRBV7-7
CDR3 length: 14

CDR3 protein: CANRDSLTYEQYF
D gene: TRBD1
clone size: .
V gene: TRBV10-3
CDR3 length: 13

CDR3 protein: CASSWRTGGVGYTF
D gene: TRBD1
clone size: .
V gene: TRBV7-8
CDR3 length: 14

CDR3 protein: CASSLVRTSPTNEQFF
D gene: TRBD2
clone size: .
V gene: TRBV5-6
CDR3 length: 16

CDR3 protein: CASSPSGRYGDTQYF
D gene: TRBD2
clone size: few
V gene: TRBV28
CDR3 length: 15

CDR3 protein: CSAANQHTVNYEQYF
D gene: .
clone size: .
V gene: TRBV29-1
CDR3 length: 15

CDR3 protein: CASRGAGSYEQYF
D gene: .
clone size: once
V gene: TRBV28
CDR3 length: 13

CDR3 protein: CASSDRGQGYTF
D gene: TRBD1
clone size: .
V gene: TRBV4-1
CDR3 length: 12

CDR3 protein: CAISQGASTDTQYF
D gene: TRBD1
clone size: .
V gene: TRBV10-3
CDR3 length: 14

CDR3 protein: CASSLFSQTYNSPLHF
D gene: .
clone size: .
V gene: TRBV28
CDR3 length: 16

CDR3 protein: CASSLRRFNYGYTF
D gene: .
clone size: few
V gene: TRBV13
CDR3 length: 14

CDR3 protein: CASSLSFGTSNTEAFF
D gene: .
clone size: few
V gene: TRBV4-1
CDR3 length: 16

CDR3 protein: CASTFGDSNYGYTF
D gene: .
clone size: few
V gene: TRBV9
CDR3 length: 14